This TCR beta chain was sequenced during a study of neoadjuvant anti-PD-1 for oral cavity cancer. Analysis of PBMCs was direct, with no culture step. Measured with immunoSEQ multiplex PCR; TCRdb has only the in-frame clones, and not every one. Of roughly 13,000 clones in the sample, roughly 70% were seen once. The CDR3 sequence is 13 residues long. Trimming cost V 7 bases and J 1 base, with 10 bases left between them. Germline assignment: CDR1 MNHEY and CDR2 SVGAGI. Sequencing was performed on PBMCs, taken before nivolumab (anti-PD-1) treatment. The chain uses TRBV6-5 and TRBJ1-1; D unclear. This sequence originates from a person between 40 and 79 years old with oral cavity squamous cell carcinoma. The CDR3 protein is CASTRRQNTEAFF. The DNA of the CDR3 is TGTGCCAGCACCCGGCGACAGAACACTGAAGCTTTCTTT.